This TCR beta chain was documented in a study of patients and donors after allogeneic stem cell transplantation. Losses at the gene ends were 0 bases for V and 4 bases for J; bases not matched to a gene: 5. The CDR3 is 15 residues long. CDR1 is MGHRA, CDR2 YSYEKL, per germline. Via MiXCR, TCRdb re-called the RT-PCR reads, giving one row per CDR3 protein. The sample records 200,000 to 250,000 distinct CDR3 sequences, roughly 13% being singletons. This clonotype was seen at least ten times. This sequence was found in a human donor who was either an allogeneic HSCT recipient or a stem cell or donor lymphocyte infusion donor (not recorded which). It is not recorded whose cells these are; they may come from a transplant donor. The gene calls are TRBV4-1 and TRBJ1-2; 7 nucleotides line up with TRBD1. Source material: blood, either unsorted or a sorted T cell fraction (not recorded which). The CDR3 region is CASSQDLTGRYGYTF. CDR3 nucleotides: TGCGCCAGCAGCCAAGATCTGACAGGGCGCTATGGCTACACCTTC.